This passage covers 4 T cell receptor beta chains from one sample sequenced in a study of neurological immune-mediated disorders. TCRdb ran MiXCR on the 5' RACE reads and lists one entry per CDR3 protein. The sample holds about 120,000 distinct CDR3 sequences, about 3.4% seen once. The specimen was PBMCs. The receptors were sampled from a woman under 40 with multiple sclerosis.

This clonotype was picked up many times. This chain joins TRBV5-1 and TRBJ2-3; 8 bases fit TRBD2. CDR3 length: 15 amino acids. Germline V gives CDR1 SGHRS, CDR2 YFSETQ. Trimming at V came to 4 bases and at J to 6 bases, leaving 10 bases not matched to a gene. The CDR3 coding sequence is TGCGCCAGCAGCACTTCCGGGACTAGTGGTGATACGCAGTATTTT. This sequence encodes CASSTSGTSGDTQYF.

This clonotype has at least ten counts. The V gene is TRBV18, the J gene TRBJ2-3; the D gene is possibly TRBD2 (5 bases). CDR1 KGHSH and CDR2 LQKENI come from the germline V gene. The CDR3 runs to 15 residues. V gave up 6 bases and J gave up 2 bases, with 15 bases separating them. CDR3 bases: TGTGCCAGCTCCGTAACACCGGGAAACACAGATACGCAGTATTTT. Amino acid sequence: CASSVTPGNTDTQYF.

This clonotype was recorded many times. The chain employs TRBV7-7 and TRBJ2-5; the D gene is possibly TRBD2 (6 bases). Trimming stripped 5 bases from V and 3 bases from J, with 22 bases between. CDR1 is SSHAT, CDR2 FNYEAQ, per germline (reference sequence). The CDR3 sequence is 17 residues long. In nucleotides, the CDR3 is TGTGCCAGCAGCCGAAATCGGGGGACGCAGGTGGAAGAGACCCAGTACTTC. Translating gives CASSRNRGTQVEETQYF.

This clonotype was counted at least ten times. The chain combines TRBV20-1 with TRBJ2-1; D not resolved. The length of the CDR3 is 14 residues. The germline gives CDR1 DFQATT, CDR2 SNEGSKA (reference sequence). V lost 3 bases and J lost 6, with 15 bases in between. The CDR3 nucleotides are TGCAGTGCTAGGGGCTTTTGGTTTTCCAATGAGCAGTTCTTC. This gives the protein CSARGFWFSNEQFF.